This TCR beta chain is drawn from a study of T cells in Graves' hyperthyroidism and ophthalmopathy. In its sample, this clonotype was seen a few times. RNA transcripts provided the source from which TCR beta CDR3 regions were amplified. With the HTBI primer set, the TCR CDR3 went through a first round of RT-PCR. TCRdb reprocessed the multiplex PCR reads via MiXCR and lists one record per CDR3 protein. The table lists some 400,000 distinct CDR3 sequences, under 20% of them singletons. The V gene's germline CDR1 is LGHDT and CDR2 YNNKEL (reference sequence). The V and J ends lost 4 bases and 4 bases, in that order; junction bases with no gene match: 8. The CDR3 is 15 residues long.

The chain employs TRBV3-1 and TRBJ2-5, with 8 bases aligning to TRBD1. The sequenced material came from blood. The source is a woman under 30 with Graves' hyperthyroidism. The CDR3 reads CASSPRDRTSETQYF. CDR3 in DNA: TGTGCCAGCAGCCCCAGGGACAGGACATCAGAGACCCAGTACTTC.